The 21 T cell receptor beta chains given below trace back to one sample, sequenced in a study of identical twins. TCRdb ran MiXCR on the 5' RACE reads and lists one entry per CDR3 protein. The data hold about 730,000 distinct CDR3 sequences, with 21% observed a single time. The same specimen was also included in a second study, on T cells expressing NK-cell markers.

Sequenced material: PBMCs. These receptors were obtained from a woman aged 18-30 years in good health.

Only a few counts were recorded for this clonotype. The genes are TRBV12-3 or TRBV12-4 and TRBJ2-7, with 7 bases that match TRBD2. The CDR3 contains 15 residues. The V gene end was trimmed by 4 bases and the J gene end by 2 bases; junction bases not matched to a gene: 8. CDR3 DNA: TGTGCCAGCAGTTCCCTCCGGGACTACGCCTACGAGCAGTACTTC. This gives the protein CASSSLRDYAYEQYF.

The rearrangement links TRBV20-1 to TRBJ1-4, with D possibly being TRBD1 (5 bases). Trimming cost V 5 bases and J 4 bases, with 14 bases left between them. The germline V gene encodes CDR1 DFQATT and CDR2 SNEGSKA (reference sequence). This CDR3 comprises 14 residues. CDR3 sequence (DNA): TGCAGTGCTGGAACGGGGGGTGGTAATGAAAAACTGTTTTTT. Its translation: CSAGTGGGNEKLFF.

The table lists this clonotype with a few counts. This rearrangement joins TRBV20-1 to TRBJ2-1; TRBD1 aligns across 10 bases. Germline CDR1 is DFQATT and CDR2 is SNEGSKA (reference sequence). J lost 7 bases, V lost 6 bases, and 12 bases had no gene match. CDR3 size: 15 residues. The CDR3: CSAATRQGANNEQFF. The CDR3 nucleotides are TGCAGTGCCGCCACAAGACAGGGGGCTAATAATGAGCAGTTCTTC.

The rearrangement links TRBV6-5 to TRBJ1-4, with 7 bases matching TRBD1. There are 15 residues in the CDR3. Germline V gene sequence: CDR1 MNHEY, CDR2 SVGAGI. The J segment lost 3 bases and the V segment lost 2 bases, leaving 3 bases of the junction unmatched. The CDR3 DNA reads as TGTGCCAGCAGTTACGGACAGGATCCTAATGAAAAACTGTTTTTT. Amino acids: CASSYGQDPNEKLFF.

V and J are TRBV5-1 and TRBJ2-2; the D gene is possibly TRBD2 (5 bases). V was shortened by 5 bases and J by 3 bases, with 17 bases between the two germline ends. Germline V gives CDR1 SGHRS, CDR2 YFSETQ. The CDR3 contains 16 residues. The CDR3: CASRRRGLGDTGELFF. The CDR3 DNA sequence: TGCGCCAGCAGACGTCGGGGTCTTGGGGACACCGGGGAGCTGTTTTTT. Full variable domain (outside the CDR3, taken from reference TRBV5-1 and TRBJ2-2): KAGVTQTPRYLIKTRGQQVTLSCSPISGHRSVSWYQQTPGQGLQFLFEYFSETQRNKGNFPGRFSGRQFSNSRSEMNVSTLELGDSALYLCASRRRGLGDTGELFFGEGSRLTVL.

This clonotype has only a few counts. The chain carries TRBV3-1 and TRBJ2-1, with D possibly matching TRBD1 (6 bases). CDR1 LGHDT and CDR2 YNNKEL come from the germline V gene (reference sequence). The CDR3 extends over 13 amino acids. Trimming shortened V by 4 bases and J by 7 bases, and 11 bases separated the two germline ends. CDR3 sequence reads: CASSLKGVNEQFF. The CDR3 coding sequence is TGTGCCAGCAGCCTCAAGGGGGTGAATGAGCAGTTCTTC.

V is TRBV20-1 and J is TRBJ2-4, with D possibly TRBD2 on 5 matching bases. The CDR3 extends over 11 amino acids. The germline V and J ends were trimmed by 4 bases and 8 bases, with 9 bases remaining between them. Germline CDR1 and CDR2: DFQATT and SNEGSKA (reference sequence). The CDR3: CSATLGDIQYF. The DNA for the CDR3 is TGCAGTGCTACCTTGGGAGACATTCAGTACTTC.

The CDR3 region is CASSLAGQEHTGELFF. The CDR3 region has the DNA TGCGCCAGCAGCTTGGCGGGACAGGAACACACCGGGGAGCTGTTTTTT. This chain connects TRBV5-1 to TRBJ2-2, with 8 bases aligning to TRBD1. The CDR3 contains 16 residues. V dropped 0 bases and J dropped 3; count of bases not matched to a gene: 4. Germline V gene sequence: CDR1 SGHRS, CDR2 YFSETQ.

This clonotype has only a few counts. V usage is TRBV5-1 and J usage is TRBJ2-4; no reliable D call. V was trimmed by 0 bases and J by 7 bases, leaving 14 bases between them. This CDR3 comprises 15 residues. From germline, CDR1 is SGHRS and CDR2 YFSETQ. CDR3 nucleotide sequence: TGCGCCAGCAGCTTGGATCCGTACACAACGAACATTCAGTACTTC. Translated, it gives CASSLDPYTTNIQYF.

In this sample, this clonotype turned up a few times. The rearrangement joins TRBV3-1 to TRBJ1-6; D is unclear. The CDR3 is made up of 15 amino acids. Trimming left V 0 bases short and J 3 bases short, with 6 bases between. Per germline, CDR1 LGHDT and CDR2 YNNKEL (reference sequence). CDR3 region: CASSQDNSYNSPLHF. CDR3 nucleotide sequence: TGTGCCAGCAGCCAAGACAACAGCTATAATTCACCCCTCCACTTT.

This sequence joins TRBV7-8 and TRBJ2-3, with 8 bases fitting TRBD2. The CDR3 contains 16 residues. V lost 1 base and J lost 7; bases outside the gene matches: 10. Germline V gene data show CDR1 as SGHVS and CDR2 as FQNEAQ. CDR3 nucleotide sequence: TGTGCCAGCAGCTTAGTGGCGAGCGGGGGATTCAATACGCAGTATTTT. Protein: CASSLVASGGFNTQYF.

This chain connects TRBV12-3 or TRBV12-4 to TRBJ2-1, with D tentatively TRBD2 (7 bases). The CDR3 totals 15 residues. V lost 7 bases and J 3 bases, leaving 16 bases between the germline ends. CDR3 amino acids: CASMPRGALYNEQFF. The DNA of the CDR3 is TGTGCCAGCATGCCACGGGGGGCTCTCTACAATGAGCAGTTCTTC.

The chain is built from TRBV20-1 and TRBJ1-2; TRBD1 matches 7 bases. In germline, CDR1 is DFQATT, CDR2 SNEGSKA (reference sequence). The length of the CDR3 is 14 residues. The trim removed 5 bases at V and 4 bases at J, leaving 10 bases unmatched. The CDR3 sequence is CSAGSGTAIYGYTF. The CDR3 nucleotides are TGCAGTGCTGGCTCCGGGACAGCGATCTATGGCTACACCTTC.

CDR3 in DNA: TGTGCCAGCAGCCAATTGGGGATCACGGCTAGCGGGGACCCCTCCTACGAGCAGTACTTC. This sequence encodes CASSQLGITASGDPSYEQYF. The chain has TRBV4-2 and TRBJ2-7; 9 bases map to TRBD2. The CDR3 is 20 residues long. J gave up 0 bases and V 2 bases, and 17 bases lay outside the gene matches. Germline CDR1 is LGHNA and CDR2 is YNFKEQ.

CDR3: CASSGSIFGEQYF. In DNA form, the CDR3 reads TGTGCCAGCAGTGGTTCCATATTTGGCGAGCAGTACTTC. The chain is built from TRBV12-3 or TRBV12-4 and TRBJ2-7; D ambiguous. V lost 5 bases and J 6 bases, leaving 14 bases between the germline ends. The CDR3 has 13 residues.

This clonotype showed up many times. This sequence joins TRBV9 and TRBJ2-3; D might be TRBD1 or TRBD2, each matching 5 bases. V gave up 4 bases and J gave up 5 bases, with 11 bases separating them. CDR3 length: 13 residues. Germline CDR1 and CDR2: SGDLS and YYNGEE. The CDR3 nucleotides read TGTGCCAGCAGCTACGGGGCGGGAGATACGCAGTATTTT. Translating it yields CASSYGAGDTQYF.

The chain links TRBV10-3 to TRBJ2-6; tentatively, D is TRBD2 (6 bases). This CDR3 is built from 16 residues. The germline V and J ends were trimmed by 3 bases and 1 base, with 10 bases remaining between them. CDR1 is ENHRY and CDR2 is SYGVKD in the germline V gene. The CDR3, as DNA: TGTGCCATCAGTGACGTCGGACTATCTGGGGCCAACGTCCTGACTTTC. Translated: CAISDVGLSGANVLTF.

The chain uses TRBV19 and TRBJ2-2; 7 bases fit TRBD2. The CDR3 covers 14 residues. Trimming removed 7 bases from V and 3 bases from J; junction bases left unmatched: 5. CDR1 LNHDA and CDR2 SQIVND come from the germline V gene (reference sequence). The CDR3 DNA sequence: TGTGCCAGTAAAGGGCTAGCGGACACCGGGGAGCTGTTTTTT. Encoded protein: CASKGLADTGELFF.

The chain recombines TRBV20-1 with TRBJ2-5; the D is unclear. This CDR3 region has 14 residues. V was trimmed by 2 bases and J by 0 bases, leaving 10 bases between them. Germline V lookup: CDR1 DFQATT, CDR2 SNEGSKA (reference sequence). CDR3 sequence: CSARRVGDQETQYF. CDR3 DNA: TGCAGTGCTAGAAGGGTGGGCGACCAAGAGACCCAGTACTTC.

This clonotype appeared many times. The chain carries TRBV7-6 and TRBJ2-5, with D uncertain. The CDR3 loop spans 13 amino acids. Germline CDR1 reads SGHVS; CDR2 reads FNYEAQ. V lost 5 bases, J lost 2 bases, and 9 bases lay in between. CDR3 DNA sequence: TGTGCCAGCAGCCAAGAGCTGCAAGAGACCCAGTACTTC. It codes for CASSQELQETQYF.

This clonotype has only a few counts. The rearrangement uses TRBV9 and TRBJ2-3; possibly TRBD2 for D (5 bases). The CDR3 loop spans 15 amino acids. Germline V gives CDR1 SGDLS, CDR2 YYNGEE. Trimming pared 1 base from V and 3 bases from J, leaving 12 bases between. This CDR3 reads CASSVNPGWTDTQYF. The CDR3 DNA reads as TGTGCCAGCAGCGTAAATCCGGGATGGACAGATACGCAGTATTTT.